The sample holds one count of the clone carrying this T cell receptor beta chain. This sample stems from a study of CD8 T cells in ankylosing spondylitis. CDR3 length: 13 residues. V lost 3 bases to trimming and J lost 10 bases, with 18 bases between them. Germline V gene sequence: CDR1 DFQATT, CDR2 SNEGSKA (reference sequence). TCRdb reprocessed the 5' RACE reads via MiXCR and lists one record per CDR3 protein. Here the sample spans about 170,000 distinct CDR3 sequences, approximately 20% being singletons. Input material: blood, either unsorted or a sorted T cell fraction (not recorded which). This chain joins TRBV20-1 and TRBJ1-1, with D maybe TRBD1 (6 bases). The TCR sequence derives from a male donor with ankylosing spondylitis or in good health (not recorded which). The CDR3 nucleotides read TGCAGTGCTAGGGAGGACAGTACGACTCTAGCTTTCTTT. Translated, it gives CSAREDSTTLAFF.